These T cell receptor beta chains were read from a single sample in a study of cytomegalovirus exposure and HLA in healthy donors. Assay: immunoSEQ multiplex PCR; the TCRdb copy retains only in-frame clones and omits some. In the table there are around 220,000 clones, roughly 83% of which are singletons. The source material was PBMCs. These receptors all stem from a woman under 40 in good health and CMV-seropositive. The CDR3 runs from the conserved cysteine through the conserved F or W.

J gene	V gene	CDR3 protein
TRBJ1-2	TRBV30	CAWSLEGQGAWYGYTF
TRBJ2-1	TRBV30	CAWTGTFRSYNEQFF
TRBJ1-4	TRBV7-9	CASSLGRSGNNEKLFF
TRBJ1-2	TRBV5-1	CASSRDSDYGYTF
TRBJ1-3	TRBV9	CASSPGGAGNTIYF
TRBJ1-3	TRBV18	CASSPTANSGNTIYF
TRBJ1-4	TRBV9	CASSTSTRSNEKLFF
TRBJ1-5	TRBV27	CASTAGGSNQPQHF
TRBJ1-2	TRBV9	CASSARDRGIYTF
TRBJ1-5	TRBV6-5	CASSYSGSLNQPQHF
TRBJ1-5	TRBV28	CASRRSAIRSTNQPQHF
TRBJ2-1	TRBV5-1	CASSLNRGSEQFF
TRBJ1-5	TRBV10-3	CAISESWPAYSNQPQHF
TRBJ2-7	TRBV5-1	CASSFGDSENSYEQYF
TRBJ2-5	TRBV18	CASSLIRETQYF
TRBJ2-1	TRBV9	CASSPRTSGRQDEQFF
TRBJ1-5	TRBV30	CAWSLQGGGNQPQHF
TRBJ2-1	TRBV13	CASSSTGGSYNEQFF
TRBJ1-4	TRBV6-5	CASSSRYSATNEKLFF
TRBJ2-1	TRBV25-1	CASRPPGSYNEQFF
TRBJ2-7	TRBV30	CAWRGRGRTLYEQYF
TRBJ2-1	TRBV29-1	CSVVLLAKNNEQFF
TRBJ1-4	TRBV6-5	CASSSDRTSTNEKLFF
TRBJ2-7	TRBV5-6	CASSFSGSYEQYF
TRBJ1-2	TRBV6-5	CASSRTQGAGYTF
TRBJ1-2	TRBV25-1	CASSELVGGPGGYTF
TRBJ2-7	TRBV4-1	CASTSTTGPNPYEQYF
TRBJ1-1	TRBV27	CASSGAGSSEAFF
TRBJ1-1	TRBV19	CASSYAIMNTEAFF
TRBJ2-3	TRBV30	CAWSVYSGRAGYF
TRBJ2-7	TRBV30	CAWSDGLAYEQYF
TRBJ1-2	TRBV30	CAWRSTGWSGYTF
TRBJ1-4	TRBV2	CASSESTTNEKLFF
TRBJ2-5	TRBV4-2	CASSQDGGSGVETQYF
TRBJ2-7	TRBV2	CASSAGLAGEIIYEQYF
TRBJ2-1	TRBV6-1	CASSEGLAYYNEQFF
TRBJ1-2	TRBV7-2	CASINPTGQSYGYTF
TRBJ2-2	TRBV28	CASSLPRQRNTGELFF
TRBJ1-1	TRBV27	CASSLGTGPTEAFF
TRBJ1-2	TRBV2	CASSEARPIYGYTF
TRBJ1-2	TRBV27	CASRTGSANYGYTF
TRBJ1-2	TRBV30	CAWSEGNYGYTF
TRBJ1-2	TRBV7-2	CASSLQGSDYGYTF
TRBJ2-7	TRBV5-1	CASSLRGWGQVYEQYF
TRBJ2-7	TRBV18	CASSPLSGNGYEQYF
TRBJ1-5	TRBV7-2	CASSLGQGGQPQHF
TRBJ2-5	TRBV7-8	CASSSANQETQYF
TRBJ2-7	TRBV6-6	CASSSGDEQYF
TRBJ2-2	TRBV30	CAWSEGAGAGELFF
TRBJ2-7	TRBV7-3	CASSFGQAYEQYF
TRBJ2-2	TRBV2	CASSDRDSGELFF
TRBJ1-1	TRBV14	CASSQEGEAFF
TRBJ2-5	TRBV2	CASQRESETQYF
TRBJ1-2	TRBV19	CASSPGQEIAYGYTF
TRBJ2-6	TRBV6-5	CASSYSWQLRTNVLTF
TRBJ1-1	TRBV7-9	CASSSTENTEAFF
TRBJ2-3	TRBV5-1	CASSGVEGDGDTQYF